This T cell receptor beta chain was sequenced for a study of identical twins. Findings and limits, study-wide: Its conclusions, products of cross-sectional statistical analysis, did not come from following the same donors.

V shed 1 base and J 3 bases; nucleotides not matched to a gene: 5. Germline V lookup: CDR1 LGHNA, CDR2 YNFKEQ. The CDR3 runs to 15 residues. TCRdb re-called the 5' RACE reads through MiXCR, storing one row per CDR3 protein. The sample yields 500,000 to 650,000 distinct CDR3 sequences, roughly 6.6% seen once. This clonotype was observed a handful of times. What it binds is not known. This sample was shared with a second study, whose subject was yellow fever vaccine responses in identical twins.

This chain joins TRBV4-2 and TRBJ2-7, with 8 bases fitting TRBD1. The source of this sequence is a woman younger than 30 in good health. Sequencing was performed on PBMCs. CDR3 protein: CASSQVGTGGYEQYF. The CDR3, as DNA: TGTGCCAGCAGCCAAGTCGGTACAGGGGGCTACGAGCAGTACTTC.